This T cell receptor beta chain was sequenced during a study of T-cell memory formation after mild COVID-19. TCRdb redid the calling of the 5' RACE reads with MiXCR, one entry per CDR3 protein. The sample yields around 390,000 distinct CDR3 sequences, roughly 15% seen once. From germline, CDR1 is SGHTS and CDR2 YDEGEE. Trimming at V came to 3 bases and at J to 5 bases, leaving 4 bases not matched to a gene. The CDR3 covers 14 residues. This clonotype has only a few counts. This sequence joins TRBV5-8 and TRBJ2-3, with TRBD1 identical over 9 bases. The sequenced sample was PBMCs or a T cell subset sorted from them (not recorded which). This sequence originates from a young man who had mild COVID-19 (a few samples of this study predate the infection). Cell type and time point are not known. The CDR3 sequence: CASSYGTGKDTQYF. In DNA form, the CDR3 reads TGTGCCAGCAGCTACGGGACAGGGAAAGATACGCAGTATTTT.